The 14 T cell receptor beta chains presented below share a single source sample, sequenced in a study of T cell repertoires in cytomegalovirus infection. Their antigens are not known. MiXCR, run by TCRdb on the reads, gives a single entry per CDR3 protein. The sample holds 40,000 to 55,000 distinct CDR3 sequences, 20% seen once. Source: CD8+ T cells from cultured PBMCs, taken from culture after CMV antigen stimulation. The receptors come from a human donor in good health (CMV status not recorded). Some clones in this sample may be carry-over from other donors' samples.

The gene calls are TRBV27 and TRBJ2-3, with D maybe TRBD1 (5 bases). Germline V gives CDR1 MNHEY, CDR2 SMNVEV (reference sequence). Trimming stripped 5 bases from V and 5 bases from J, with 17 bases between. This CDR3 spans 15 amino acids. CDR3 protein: CASSLTGDPGDTQYF. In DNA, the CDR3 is TGTGCCAGCAGTCTCACAGGTGACCCGGGAGATACGCAGTATTTT.

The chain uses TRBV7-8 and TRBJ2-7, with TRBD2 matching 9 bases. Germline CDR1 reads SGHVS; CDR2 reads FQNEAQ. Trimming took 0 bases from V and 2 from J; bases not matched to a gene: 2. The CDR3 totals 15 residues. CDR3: CASSLAAGGPYEQYF. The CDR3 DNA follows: TGTGCCAGCAGCTTAGCAGCGGGAGGACCCTACGAGCAGTACTTC.

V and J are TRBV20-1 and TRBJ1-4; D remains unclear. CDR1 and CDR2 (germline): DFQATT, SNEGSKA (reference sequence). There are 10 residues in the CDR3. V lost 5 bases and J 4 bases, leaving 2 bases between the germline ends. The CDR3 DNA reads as TGCAGTGCTGTTAATGAAAAACTGTTTTTT. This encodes CSAVNEKLFF.

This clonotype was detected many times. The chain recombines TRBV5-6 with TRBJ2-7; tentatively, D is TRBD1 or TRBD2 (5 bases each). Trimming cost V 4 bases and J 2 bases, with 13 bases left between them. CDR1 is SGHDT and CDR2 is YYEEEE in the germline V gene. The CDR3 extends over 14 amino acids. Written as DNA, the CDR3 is TGTGCCAGCAGCGCTGGGGCGGGCCCCTACGAGCAGTACTTC. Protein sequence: CASSAGAGPYEQYF.

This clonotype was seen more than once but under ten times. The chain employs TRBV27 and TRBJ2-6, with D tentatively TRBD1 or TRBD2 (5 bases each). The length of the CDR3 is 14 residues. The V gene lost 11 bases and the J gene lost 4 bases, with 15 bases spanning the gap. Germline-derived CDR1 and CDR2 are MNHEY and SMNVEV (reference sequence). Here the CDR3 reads CARRGVSGANVLTF. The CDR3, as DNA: TGTGCCCGCCGAGGGGTATCAGGGGCCAACGTCCTGACTTTC. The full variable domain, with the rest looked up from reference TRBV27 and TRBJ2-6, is EAQVTQNPRYLITVTGKKLTVTCSQNMNHEYMSWYRQDPGLGLRQIYYSMNVEVTDKGDVPEGYKVSRKEKRNFPLILESPSPNQTSLYFCARRGVSGANVLTFGAGSRLTVL.

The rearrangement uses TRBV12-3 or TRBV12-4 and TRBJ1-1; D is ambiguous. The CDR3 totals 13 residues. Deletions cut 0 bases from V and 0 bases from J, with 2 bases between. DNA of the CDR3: TGTGCCAGCAGTTTAGCGGTGAACACTGAAGCTTTCTTT. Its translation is CASSLAVNTEAFF.

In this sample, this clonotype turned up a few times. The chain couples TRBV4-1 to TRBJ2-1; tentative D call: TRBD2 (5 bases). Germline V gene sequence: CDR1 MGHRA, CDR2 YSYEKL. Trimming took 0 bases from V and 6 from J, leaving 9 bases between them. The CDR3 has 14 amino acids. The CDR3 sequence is CASSQEDYFNEQFF. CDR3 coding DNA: TGCGCCAGCAGCCAAGAAGACTACTTCAATGAGCAGTTCTTC.

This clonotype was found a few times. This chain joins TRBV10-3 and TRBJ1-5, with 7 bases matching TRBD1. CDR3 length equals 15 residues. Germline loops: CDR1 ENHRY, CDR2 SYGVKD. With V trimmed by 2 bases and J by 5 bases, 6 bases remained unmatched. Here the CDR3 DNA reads TGTGCCATCAGTGAGGACAGGGAGAGGGATCAGCCCCAGCATTTT. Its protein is CAISEDRERDQPQHF.

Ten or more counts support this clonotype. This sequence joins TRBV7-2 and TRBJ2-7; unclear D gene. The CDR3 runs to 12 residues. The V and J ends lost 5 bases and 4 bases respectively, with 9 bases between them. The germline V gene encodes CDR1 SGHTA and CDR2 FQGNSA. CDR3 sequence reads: CASSPSIYEQYF. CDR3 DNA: TGTGCCAGCAGCCCCTCTATTTACGAGCAGTACTTC.

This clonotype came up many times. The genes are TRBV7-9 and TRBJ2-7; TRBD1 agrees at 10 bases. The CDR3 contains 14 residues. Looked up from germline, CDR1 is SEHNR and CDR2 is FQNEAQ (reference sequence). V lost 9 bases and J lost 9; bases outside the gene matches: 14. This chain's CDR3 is CASDQGQGLTGQYF. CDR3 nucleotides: TGTGCCAGTGACCAGGGACAGGGGCTCACGGGGCAGTACTTC. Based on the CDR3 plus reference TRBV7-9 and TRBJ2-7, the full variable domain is DTGVSQNPRHKITKRGQNVTFRCDPISEHNRLYWYRQTLGQGPEFLTYFQNEAQLEKSRLLSDRFSAERPKGSFSTLEIQRTEQGDSAMYLCASDQGQGLTGQYFGPGTRLTVT.

DNA for the CDR3: TGTGCCAGCAGGAGAACAGGGGGCTATGAAGAAAAAGCTTTCTTT. This codes for CASRRTGGYEEKAFF. The chain employs TRBV6-5 and TRBJ1-1; 9 bases map to TRBD1. The CDR3 consists of 15 residues. J was trimmed by 9 bases and V by 6 bases; bases with no gene match: 14. CDR1 is MNHEY and CDR2 is SVGAGI in the germline V gene.

The CDR3 DNA is TGCGCCAGCAGCCAAGACTGGAATCAGCCCCAGCATTTT. Residues: CASSQDWNQPQHF. The chain carries TRBV4-1 and TRBJ1-5; D not certain. The CDR3 runs to 13 residues. V lost 0 bases and J 4 bases, leaving 4 bases between the germline ends. Germline CDR1 MGHRA, CDR2 YSYEKL.

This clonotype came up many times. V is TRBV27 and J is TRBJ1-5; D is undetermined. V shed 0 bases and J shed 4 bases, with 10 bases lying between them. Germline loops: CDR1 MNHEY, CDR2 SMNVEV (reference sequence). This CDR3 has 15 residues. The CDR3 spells CASSLSLSGNQPQHF. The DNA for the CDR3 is TGTGCCAGCAGTTTATCTTTGTCTGGGAATCAGCCCCAGCATTTT.

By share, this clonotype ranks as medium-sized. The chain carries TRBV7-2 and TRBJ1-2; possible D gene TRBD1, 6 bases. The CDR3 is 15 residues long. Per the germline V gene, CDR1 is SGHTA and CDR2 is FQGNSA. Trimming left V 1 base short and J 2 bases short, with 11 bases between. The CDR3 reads CASSLVGQKNYGYTF. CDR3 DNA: TGTGCCAGCAGCTTAGTAGGACAGAAGAACTATGGCTACACCTTC.